The sequence of this T cell receptor (beta chain) was determined in a study of CD8+ T cells in alopecia areata. Study details: Severity scoring for treated patients was based on the percentage of affected scalp area.

After isolation, RNA underwent reverse transcription to generate cDNA as the sequencing template. The assay was immunoSEQ multiplex PCR, and TCRdb's table has in-frame clones only and misses some. This table holds about 200,000 clones, 64% found once. Looked up from germline, CDR1 is MNHNS and CDR2 is SASEGT. V dropped 2 bases and J dropped 4; count of bases not matched to a gene: 8. CDR3 size: 16 residues. The treatment here: oral pan-JAK inhibitor, 5-10 mg twice daily. Turning to this clone: No antigen is known for it.

General study findings and limits: For patients receiving tofacitinib, scalp clonality and expanded CD8+ clones among the top 100 significantly decreased.

The TCR comes from a human donor with alopecia areata. The chain employs TRBV6-1 and TRBJ2-5; 9 nucleotides agree with TRBD1. The specimen was CD4+ T cells sorted from blood, collected at week 4, from a patient treated with tofacitinib. CDR3 amino acids: CASSERPGQGRETQYF. As DNA, the CDR3 is TGTGCCAGCAGTGAACGGCCGGGACAGGGTCGAGAGACCCAGTACTTC.